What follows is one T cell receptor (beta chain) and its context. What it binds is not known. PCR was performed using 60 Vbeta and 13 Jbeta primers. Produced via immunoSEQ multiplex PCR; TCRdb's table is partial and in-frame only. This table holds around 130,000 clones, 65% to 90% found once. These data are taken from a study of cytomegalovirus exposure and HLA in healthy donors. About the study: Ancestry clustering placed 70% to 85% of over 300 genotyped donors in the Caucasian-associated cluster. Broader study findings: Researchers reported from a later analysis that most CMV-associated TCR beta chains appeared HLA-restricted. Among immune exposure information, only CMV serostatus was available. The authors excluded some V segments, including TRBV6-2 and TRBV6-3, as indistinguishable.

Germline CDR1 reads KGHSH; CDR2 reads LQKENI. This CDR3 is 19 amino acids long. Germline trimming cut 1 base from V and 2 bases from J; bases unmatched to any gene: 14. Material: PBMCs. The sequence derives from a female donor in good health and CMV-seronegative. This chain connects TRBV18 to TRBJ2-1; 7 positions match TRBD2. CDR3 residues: CASSPRPLSAGETYNEQFF. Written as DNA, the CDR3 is TGTGCCAGCTCACCACGTCCTCTCTCGGCGGGAGAAACCTACAATGAGCAGTTCTTC.